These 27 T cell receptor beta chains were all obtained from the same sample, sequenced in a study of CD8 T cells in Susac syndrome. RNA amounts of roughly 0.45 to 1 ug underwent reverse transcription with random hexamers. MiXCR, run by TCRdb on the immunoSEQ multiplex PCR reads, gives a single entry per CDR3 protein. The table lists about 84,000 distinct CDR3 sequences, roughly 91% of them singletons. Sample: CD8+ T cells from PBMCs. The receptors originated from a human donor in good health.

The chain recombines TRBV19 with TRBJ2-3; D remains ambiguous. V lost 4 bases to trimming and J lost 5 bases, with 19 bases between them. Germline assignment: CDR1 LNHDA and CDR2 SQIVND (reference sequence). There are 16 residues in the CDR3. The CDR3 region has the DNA TGTGCCAGTAGTACGCCGGGTGTACGTTTGGGAGATACGCAGTATTTT. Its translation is CASSTPGVRLGDTQYF.

CDR3 in DNA: TGCAGCGTTGGAGGGGCGGGTGAAGCTTTCTTT. It codes for CSVGGAGEAFF. This chain links TRBV29-1 with TRBJ1-1; maybe TRBD1 (5 bases). This CDR3 is 11 amino acids long. Germline V CDR1 and CDR2: SQVTM, ANQGSEA. V lost 4 bases and J 7 bases, leaving 10 bases between the germline ends.

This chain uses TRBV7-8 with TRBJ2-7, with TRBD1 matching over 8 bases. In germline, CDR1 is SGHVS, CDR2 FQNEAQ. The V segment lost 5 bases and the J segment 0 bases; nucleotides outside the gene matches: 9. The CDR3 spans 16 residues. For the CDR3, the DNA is TGTGCCAGCAGCCTATGGACAGGGCAAAACTCCTACGAGCAGTACTTC. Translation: CASSLWTGQNSYEQYF.

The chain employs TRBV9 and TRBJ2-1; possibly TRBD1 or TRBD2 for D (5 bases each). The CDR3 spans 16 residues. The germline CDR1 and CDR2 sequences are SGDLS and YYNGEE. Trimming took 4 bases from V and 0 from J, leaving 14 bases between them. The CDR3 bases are TGTGCCAGCAGCATAGTAGGGACGGTCTCCTACAATGAGCAGTTCTTC. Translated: CASSIVGTVSYNEQFF. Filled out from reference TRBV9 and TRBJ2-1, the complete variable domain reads DSGVTQTPKHLITATGQRVTLRCSPRSGDLSVYWYQQSLDQGLQFLIQYYNGEERAKGNILERFSAQQFPDLHSELNLSSLELGDSALYFCASSIVGTVSYNEQFFGPGTRLTVL.

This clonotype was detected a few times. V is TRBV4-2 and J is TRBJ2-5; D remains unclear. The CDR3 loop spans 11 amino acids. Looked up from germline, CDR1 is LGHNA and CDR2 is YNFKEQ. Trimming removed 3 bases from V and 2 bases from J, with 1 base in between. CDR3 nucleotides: TGTGCCAGCAGCCAGCAAGAGACCCAGTACTTC. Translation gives CASSQQETQYF.

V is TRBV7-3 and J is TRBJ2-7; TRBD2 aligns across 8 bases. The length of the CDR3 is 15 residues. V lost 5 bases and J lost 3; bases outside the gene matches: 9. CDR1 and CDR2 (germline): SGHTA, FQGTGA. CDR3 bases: TGTGCCAGCAGCGCCGGGGGGGGCGTGGGCTACGAGCAGTACTTC. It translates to CASSAGGGVGYEQYF.

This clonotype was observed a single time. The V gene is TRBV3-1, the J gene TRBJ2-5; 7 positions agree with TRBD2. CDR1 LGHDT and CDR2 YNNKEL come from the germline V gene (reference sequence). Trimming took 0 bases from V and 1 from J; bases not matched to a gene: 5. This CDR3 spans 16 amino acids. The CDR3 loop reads CASSQEAGAIQETQYF. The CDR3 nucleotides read TGTGCCAGCAGCCAAGAGGCGGGAGCGATCCAAGAGACCCAGTACTTC.

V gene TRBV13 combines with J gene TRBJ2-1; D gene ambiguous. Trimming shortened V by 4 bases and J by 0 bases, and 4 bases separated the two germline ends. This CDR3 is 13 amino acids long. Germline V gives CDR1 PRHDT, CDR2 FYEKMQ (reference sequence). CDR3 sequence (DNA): TGTGCCAGCAGCTCGGGCTCCTACAATGAGCAGTTCTTC. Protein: CASSSGSYNEQFF.

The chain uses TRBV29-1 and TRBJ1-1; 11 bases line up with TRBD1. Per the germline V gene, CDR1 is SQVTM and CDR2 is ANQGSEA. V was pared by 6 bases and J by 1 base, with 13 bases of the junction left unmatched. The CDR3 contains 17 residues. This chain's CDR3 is CSVPWTGGDRKNTEAFF. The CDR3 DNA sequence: TGCAGCGTGCCCTGGACAGGGGGCGACAGGAAGAACACTGAAGCTTTCTTT.

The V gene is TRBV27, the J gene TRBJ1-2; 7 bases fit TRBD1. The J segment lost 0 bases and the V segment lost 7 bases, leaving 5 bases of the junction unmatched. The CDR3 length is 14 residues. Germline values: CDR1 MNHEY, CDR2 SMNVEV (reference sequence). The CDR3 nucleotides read TGTGCCAGCACAACGACAGGGTCTAACTATGGCTACACCTTC. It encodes CASTTTGSNYGYTF.

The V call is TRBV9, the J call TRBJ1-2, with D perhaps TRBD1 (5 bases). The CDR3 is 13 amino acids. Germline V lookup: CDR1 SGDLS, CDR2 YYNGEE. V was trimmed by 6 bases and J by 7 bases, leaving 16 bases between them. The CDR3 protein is CASKGLSWFGYTF. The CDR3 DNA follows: TGTGCCAGCAAGGGGTTAAGCTGGTTTGGCTACACCTTC. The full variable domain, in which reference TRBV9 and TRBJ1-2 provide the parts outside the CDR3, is DSGVTQTPKHLITATGQRVTLRCSPRSGDLSVYWYQQSLDQGLQFLIQYYNGEERAKGNILERFSAQQFPDLHSELNLSSLELGDSALYFCASKGLSWFGYTFGSGTRLTVV.

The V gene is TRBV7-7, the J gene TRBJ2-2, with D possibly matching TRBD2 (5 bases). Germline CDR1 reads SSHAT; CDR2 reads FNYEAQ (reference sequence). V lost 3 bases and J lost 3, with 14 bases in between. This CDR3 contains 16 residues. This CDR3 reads CASSLVVPRDTGELFF. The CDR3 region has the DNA TGTGCCAGCAGCTTGGTGGTGCCGCGGGACACCGGGGAGCTGTTTTTT.

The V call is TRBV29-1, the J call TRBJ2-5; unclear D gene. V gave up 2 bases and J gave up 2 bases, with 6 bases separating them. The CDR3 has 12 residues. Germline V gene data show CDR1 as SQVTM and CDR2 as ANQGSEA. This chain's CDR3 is CSVERSQETQYF. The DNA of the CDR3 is TGCAGCGTTGAACGGTCTCAAGAGACCCAGTACTTC.

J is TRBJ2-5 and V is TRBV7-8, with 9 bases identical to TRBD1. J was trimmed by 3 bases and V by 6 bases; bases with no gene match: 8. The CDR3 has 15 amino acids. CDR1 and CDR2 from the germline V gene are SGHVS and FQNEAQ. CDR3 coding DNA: TGTGCCAGCAGTGTTTACTGGGACAGGGAAGAGACCCAGTACTTC. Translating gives CASSVYWDREETQYF.

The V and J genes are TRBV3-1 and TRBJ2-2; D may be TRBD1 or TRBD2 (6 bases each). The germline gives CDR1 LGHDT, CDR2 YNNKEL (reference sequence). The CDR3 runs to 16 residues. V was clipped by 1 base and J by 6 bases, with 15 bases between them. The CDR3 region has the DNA TGTGCCAGCAGCCAAGCCGGAGGGGGTAGGGCCGGGGAGCTGTTTTTT. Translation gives CASSQAGGGRAGELFF.

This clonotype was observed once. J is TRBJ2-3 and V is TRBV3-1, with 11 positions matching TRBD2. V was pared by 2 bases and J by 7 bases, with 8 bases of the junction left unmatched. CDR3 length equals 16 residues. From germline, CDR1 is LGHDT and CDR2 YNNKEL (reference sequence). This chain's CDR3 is CASSQIAGGLRNTQYF. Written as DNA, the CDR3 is TGTGCCAGCAGCCAAATAGCGGGGGGGCTAAGGAATACGCAGTATTTT.

The CDR3 sequence is CASSLREKTQYF. Here the CDR3 DNA reads TGTGCCAGCAGTTTAAGGGAGAAGACCCAGTACTTC. The V and J genes are TRBV7-9 and TRBJ2-5; tentatively, D is TRBD2 (5 bases). Germline V CDR1 and CDR2: SEHNR, FQNEAQ (reference sequence). This CDR3 is built from 12 residues. Trimming cost V 6 bases and J 6 bases, with 11 bases left between them.

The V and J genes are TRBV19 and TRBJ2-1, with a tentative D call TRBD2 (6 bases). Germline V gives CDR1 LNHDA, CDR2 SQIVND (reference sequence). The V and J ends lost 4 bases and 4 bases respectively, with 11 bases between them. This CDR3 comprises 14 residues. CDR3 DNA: TGTGCCAGTAGTAAGCCCGGGACTTACAATGAGCAGTTCTTC. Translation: CASSKPGTYNEQFF.

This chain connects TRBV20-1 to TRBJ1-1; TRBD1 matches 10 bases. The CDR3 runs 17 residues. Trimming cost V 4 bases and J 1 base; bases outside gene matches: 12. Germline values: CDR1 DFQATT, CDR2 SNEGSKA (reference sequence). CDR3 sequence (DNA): TGCAGTGCTAAATCCCCGGGACAGGGGACGGGGAACACTGAAGCTTTCTTT. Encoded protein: CSAKSPGQGTGNTEAFF.

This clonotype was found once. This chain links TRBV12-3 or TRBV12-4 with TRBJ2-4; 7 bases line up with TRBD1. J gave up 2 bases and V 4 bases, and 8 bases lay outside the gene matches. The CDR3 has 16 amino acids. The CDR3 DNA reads TGTGCCAGCAGTTACCCCAGGGGGAAAACCAAAAACATTCAGTACTTC. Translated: CASSYPRGKTKNIQYF.

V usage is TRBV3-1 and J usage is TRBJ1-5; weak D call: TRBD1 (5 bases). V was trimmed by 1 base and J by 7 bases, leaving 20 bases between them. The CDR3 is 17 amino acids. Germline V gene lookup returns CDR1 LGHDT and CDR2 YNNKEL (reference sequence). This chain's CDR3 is CASSQASSKGTVQPQHF. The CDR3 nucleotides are TGTGCCAGCAGCCAAGCTTCGAGTAAGGGGACGGTACAGCCCCAGCATTTT.

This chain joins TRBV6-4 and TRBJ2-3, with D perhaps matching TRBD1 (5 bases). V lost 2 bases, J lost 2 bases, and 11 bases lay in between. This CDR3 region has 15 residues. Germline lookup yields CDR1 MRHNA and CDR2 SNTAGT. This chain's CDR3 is CASSDEEGATDTQYF. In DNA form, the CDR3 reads TGTGCCAGCAGTGACGAGGAAGGGGCCACAGATACGCAGTATTTT.

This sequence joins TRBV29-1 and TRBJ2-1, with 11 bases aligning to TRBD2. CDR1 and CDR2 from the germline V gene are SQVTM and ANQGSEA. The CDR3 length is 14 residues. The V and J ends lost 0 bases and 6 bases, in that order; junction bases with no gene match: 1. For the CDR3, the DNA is TGCAGCGTTGAAGAGGGGACTAGCGGCAATGAGCAGTTCTTC. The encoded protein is CSVEEGTSGNEQFF.

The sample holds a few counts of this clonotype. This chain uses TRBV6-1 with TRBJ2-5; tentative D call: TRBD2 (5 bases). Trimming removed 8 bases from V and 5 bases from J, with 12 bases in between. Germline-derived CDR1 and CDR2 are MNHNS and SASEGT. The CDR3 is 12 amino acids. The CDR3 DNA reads TGTGCCAGCGGTGGGCGCGGGGAGACCCAGTACTTC. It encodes CASGGRGETQYF.

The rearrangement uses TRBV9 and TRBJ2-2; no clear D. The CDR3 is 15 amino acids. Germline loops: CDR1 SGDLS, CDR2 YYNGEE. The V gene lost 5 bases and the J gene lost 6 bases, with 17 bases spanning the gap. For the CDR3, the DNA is TGTGCCAGCAGGGGGTCTACCTCCCCCTCCGGGGAGCTGTTTTTT. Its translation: CASRGSTSPSGELFF.

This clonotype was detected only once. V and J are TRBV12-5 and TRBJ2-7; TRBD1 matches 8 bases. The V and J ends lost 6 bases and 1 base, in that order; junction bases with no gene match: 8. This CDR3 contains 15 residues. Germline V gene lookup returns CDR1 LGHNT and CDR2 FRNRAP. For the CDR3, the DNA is TGTGCTAGTGGCTTAGCAGGGGGCGCGTCCTACGAGCAGTACTTC. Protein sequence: CASGLAGGASYEQYF.

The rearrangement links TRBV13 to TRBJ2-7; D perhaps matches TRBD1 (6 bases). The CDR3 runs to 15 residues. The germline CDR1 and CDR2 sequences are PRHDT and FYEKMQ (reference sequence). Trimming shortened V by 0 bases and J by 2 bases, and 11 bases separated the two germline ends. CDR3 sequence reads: CASSLGTGMTYEQYF. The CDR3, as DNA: TGTGCCAGCAGCTTAGGGACAGGAATGACCTACGAGCAGTACTTC.